These 24 T cell receptor beta chains were sequenced from one sample in a study of shared clonotypes between healthy human individuals. Assay used: immunoSEQ multiplex PCR; TCRdb lists only in-frame clones, some missing. This table holds 550,000 to 800,000 clones, over 65% found once. Sequencing was performed on memory CD4+ T cells sorted from blood. Subset denoted: CD45RA-negative fraction. The receptor set was obtained from a woman younger than 45 in good health.

The chain has TRBV5-6 and TRBJ2-5; D perhaps matches TRBD2 (5 bases). Trimming removed 2 bases from V and 6 bases from J, with 14 bases in between. This CDR3 has 14 residues. The V gene's germline CDR1 is SGHDT and CDR2 YYEEEE. The CDR3: CASSLLRGRKTQYF. The CDR3 nucleotides are TGTGCCAGCAGCTTATTACGGGGTAGAAAGACCCAGTACTTC.

The rearrangement links TRBV7-9 to TRBJ2-7; D call uncertain. V was trimmed by 4 bases and J by 2 bases, leaving 12 bases between them. Looked up from germline, CDR1 is SEHNR and CDR2 is FQNEAQ (reference sequence). The CDR3 sequence is 14 residues long. The CDR3 sequence is CASSYTQPPYEQYF. As DNA, the CDR3 is TGTGCCAGCAGCTACACACAGCCACCCTACGAGCAGTACTTC.

V and J are TRBV27 and TRBJ2-5; TRBD1 is a possible D gene (5 bases). CDR3 length: 16 amino acids. The V gene's germline CDR1 is MNHEY and CDR2 SMNVEV (reference sequence). With 0 bases removed from V and 7 bases from J, the gap between germline ends came to 18 bases. The CDR3 bases are TGTGCCAGCAGTTTATCCTGGGGCCACGATCCCTGGACCCAGTACTTC. Amino acid sequence: CASSLSWGHDPWTQYF.

The chain recombines TRBV5-1 with TRBJ2-2; tentatively, D is TRBD1 or TRBD2 (5 bases each). CDR3 size: 16 residues. Trimming removed 4 bases at V and 3 bases at J, with 16 bases between. The germline V gene has CDR1 SGHRS and CDR2 YFSETQ. The CDR3 DNA reads TGCGCCAGCAGCCCTCCGGGGCCGTTCGACACCGGGGAGCTGTTTTTT. Amino acid sequence: CASSPPGPFDTGELFF.

Concerning this clone: At one boundary the junction diverges from the germline segment, which might be a read error. The sample has other DNA sequences that encode this CDR3 too. The rearrangement links TRBV27 to TRBJ2-7, with 7 bases identical to TRBD1. Germline V gene data show CDR1 as MNHEY and CDR2 as SMNVEV (reference sequence). The CDR3 spans 12 residues. The CDR3: CASSRQGYEQYF. Here the CDR3 DNA reads TGTGCTAGCAGTCGACAGGGCTACGAGCAGTACTTC.

This clone has just a few counts. The chain is built from TRBV11-2 and TRBJ2-1; no definite D call. Trimming stripped 7 bases from V and 3 bases from J, with 16 bases between. CDR3 length equals 15 residues. Germline V lookup: CDR1 SGHAT, CDR2 FQNNGV. Here the CDR3 reads CASKLAGSGYNEQFF. The CDR3 DNA reads TGTGCCAGCAAATTAGCCGGAAGTGGCTACAATGAGCAGTTCTTC.

The chain uses TRBV28 and TRBJ2-7, with D perhaps TRBD2 (6 bases). Germline CDR1 is MDHEN and CDR2 is SYDVKM. The CDR3 is 13 residues long. V was pared by 5 bases and J by 6 bases, with 14 bases between. The CDR3: CASSPQRGGEQYF. DNA for the CDR3: TGTGCCAGCAGTCCCCAAAGGGGAGGCGAGCAGTACTTC.

The rearrangement joins TRBV7-9 to TRBJ2-7, with D perhaps matching TRBD1 or TRBD2 (5 bases each). V was shortened by 4 bases and J by 2 bases, with 12 bases between the two germline ends. Germline V CDR1 and CDR2: SEHNR, FQNEAQ (reference sequence). This CDR3 is 14 amino acids long. Here the CDR3 reads CASSSRLQAYEQYF. The DNA for the CDR3 is TGTGCCAGCAGCTCGAGACTACAGGCCTACGAGCAGTACTTC.

This clone was seen a few times. V and J are TRBV19 and TRBJ1-2; tentatively, D is TRBD1 (6 bases). CDR1 and CDR2 (germline): LNHDA, SQIVND (reference sequence). There are 15 residues in the CDR3. Trimming stripped 10 bases from V and 6 bases from J, with 24 bases between. The chain's CDR3 is CATIPRDTLRDGYTF. DNA for the CDR3: TGTGCCACCATCCCCCGGGACACCCTTCGAGATGGCTACACCTTC. The complete variable domain, with remaining parts taken from reference TRBV19 and TRBJ1-2, reads DGGITQSPKYLFRKEGQNVTLSCEQNLNHDAMYWYRQDPGQGLRLIYYSQIVNDFQKGDIAEGYSVSREKKESFPLTVTSAQKNPTAFYLCATIPRDTLRDGYTFGSGTRLTVV.

Written as DNA, the CDR3 is TGTGCCAGCAGCTCCCACCAGGGGGTTTCCGGGGAGCTGTTTTTT. This encodes CASSSHQGVSGELFF. The rearrangement links TRBV11-2 to TRBJ2-2; 7 bases agree with TRBD1. Looked up from germline, CDR1 is SGHAT and CDR2 is FQNNGV. V trimming: 4 bases; J trimming: 6 bases; junction bases outside the gene matches: 8. The CDR3 is 15 residues long.

To note about this clone: The same CDR3 can be traced to other DNA sequences in this sample. This chain connects TRBV6-5 to TRBJ2-3, with D perhaps matching TRBD2 (6 bases). This CDR3 is built from 15 residues. V was shortened by 0 bases and J by 2 bases, with 9 bases between the two germline ends. Germline values: CDR1 MNHEY, CDR2 SVGAGI. As DNA, the CDR3 is TGTGCCAGCAGTTACTCGGGGGGAGACACAGATACGCAGTATTTT. Protein sequence: CASSYSGGDTDTQYF.

The chain joins TRBV5-1 to TRBJ2-2, with 11 bases aligning to TRBD2. The CDR3 extends over 17 amino acids. Per the germline V gene, CDR1 is SGHRS and CDR2 is YFSETQ. Losses at the gene ends were 0 bases for V and 6 bases for J; bases not matched to a gene: 7. CDR3: CASSLEILAGEAGELFF. CDR3 in DNA: TGCGCCAGCAGCTTGGAAATACTAGCGGGAGAAGCCGGGGAGCTGTTTTTT. The entire variable domain, with the rest obtained from reference TRBV5-1 and TRBJ2-2, is as follows: KAGVTQTPRYLIKTRGQQVTLSCSPISGHRSVSWYQQTPGQGLQFLFEYFSETQRNKGNFPGRFSGRQFSNSRSEMNVSTLELGDSALYLCASSLEILAGEAGELFFGEGSRLTVL.

The V call is TRBV25-1, the J call TRBJ2-2; 8 bases agree with TRBD2. V gave up 4 bases and J gave up 2 bases; unmatched junction bases: 3. The germline CDR1 and CDR2 sequences are MGHDK and SYGVNS. The CDR3 consists of 15 residues. Written as DNA, the CDR3 is TGTGCCAGCAGTGGACTAGCGCTTAACACCGGGGAGCTGTTTTTT. It translates to CASSGLALNTGELFF.

This clone was observed a single time. Additional DNA sequences in this sample encode the identical CDR3. The rearrangement uses TRBV5-1 and TRBJ1-2; a possible D gene is TRBD1 (6 bases). V was cut by 1 base and J by 4 bases, with 11 bases left in between. The CDR3 sequence is 14 residues long. Germline values: CDR1 SGHRS, CDR2 YFSETQ. The CDR3 coding sequence is TGCGCCAGCAGCTTGCTACAGGGAGGCTATGGCTACACCTTC. Its protein product is CASSLLQGGYGYTF.

The V gene is TRBV5-1, the J gene TRBJ1-4; no firm D call. Germline V gene sequence: CDR1 SGHRS, CDR2 YFSETQ. V was pared by 7 bases and J by 4 bases, with 14 bases between. This CDR3 is 14 amino acids long. The CDR3: CASRLSGLNEKLFF. CDR3 DNA: TGCGCCAGCCGCCTAAGCGGCCTTAATGAAAAACTGTTTTTT.

This rearrangement joins TRBV19 to TRBJ1-5; 8 bases are shared with TRBD1. Trimming cost V 9 bases and J 4 bases; bases outside gene matches: 11. CDR1 and CDR2 from the germline V gene are LNHDA and SQIVND (reference sequence). The CDR3 runs 15 residues. DNA for the CDR3: TGTGCCAGCTGGACAGGGCGGCTGGGAAATCAGCCCCAGCATTTT. Amino acids: CASWTGRLGNQPQHF.

On this clone itself: Other DNA sequences in the sample encode the same CDR3. This chain joins TRBV5-1 and TRBJ2-5; a possible D gene is TRBD2 (6 bases). The V end was cut by 5 bases, the J end by 2 bases, with 13 bases between. The CDR3 has 14 residues. Germline V CDR1 and CDR2: SGHRS, YFSETQ. The CDR3 is CASRPTSSQETQYF. The DNA for the CDR3 is TGCGCCAGCAGGCCAACTAGCAGTCAAGAGACCCAGTACTTC.

The CDR3 DNA reads as TGTGCCAGCAGCTTGGGGCAAGTCTACGAGCAGTACTTC. It encodes CASSLGQVYEQYF. This chain links TRBV5-5 with TRBJ2-7; D is unclear. Deletions cut 0 bases from V and 3 bases from J, with 7 bases between. The CDR3 covers 13 residues. Germline V lookup: CDR1 SGHKS, CDR2 YYEKEE (reference sequence).

This chain joins TRBV25-1 and TRBJ1-1; maybe TRBD1 (5 bases). The CDR3 spans 14 residues. Trimming removed 2 bases at V and 4 bases at J, with 11 bases between. Germline CDR1 reads MGHDK; CDR2 reads SYGVNS. CDR3 sequence reads: CASSETGLSTEAFF. CDR3 nucleotides: TGTGCCAGCAGTGAAACAGGACTGAGCACTGAAGCTTTCTTT.

The chain carries TRBV7-2 and TRBJ2-2; D is tentatively TRBD1 or TRBD2 (6 bases each). The CDR3 extends over 15 amino acids. V lost 5 bases and J lost 7, with 17 bases in between. Germline values: CDR1 SGHTA, CDR2 FQGNSA. This chain's CDR3 is CASSRRVEGGGELFF. The CDR3 DNA reads TGTGCCAGCAGCCGCCGGGTCGAGGGGGGCGGGGAGCTGTTTTTT. The whole variable domain, filled in from reference TRBV7-2 and TRBJ2-2, reads GAGVSQSPSNKVTEKGKDVELRCDPISGHTALYWYRQSLGQGLEFLIYFQGNSAPDKSGLPSDRFSAERTGGSVSTLTIQRTQQEDSAVYLCASSRRVEGGGELFFGEGSRLTVL.

This clone showed up just once. The J gene is TRBJ2-1, the V gene TRBV5-4, with TRBD2 identical over 8 bases. V dropped 4 bases and J dropped 7; count of bases not matched to a gene: 10. The CDR3 loop spans 15 amino acids. Germline-derived CDR1 and CDR2 are SGHNT and YYREEE (reference sequence). The CDR3 is CASSGGTRFVNEQFF. The CDR3 DNA follows: TGTGCCAGCAGCGGGGGGACTAGGTTCGTAAATGAGCAGTTCTTC.

The chain links TRBV10-3 to TRBJ2-7; 7 nucleotides match TRBD2. Unmatched junction bases numbered 8, after V lost 3 bases and J lost 0 bases. The CDR3 spans 16 residues. Per the germline V gene, CDR1 is ENHRY and CDR2 is SYGVKD. Here the CDR3 reads CAISDRGRGSSYEQYF. CDR3 bases: TGTGCCATCAGTGATCGTGGGCGGGGGAGCTCCTACGAGCAGTACTTC.

This clone was detected many times. The CDR3 nucleotides are TGTGCCAGCAGCTTAGTGCTGGGATCGGGGGCCAACGTCCTGACTTTC. Its translation: CASSLVLGSGANVLTF. V is TRBV7-8 and J is TRBJ2-6; D unclear. Germline V gives CDR1 SGHVS, CDR2 FQNEAQ. The CDR3 length is 16 residues. V dropped 1 base and J dropped 4 bases, with 11 bases sitting between them.

The J gene is TRBJ2-6, the V gene TRBV28, with D possibly being TRBD1 (6 bases). This CDR3 spans 17 amino acids. Trimming pared 8 bases from V and 2 bases from J, leaving 19 bases between. Germline V CDR1 and CDR2: MDHEN, SYDVKM. CDR3 protein: CASRRRGGSPGANVLTF. The CDR3 DNA follows: TGTGCCAGCCGACGGAGAGGGGGAAGCCCTGGGGCCAACGTCCTGACTTTC.